This paragraph reports one T cell receptor (beta chain). Its antigen remains undetermined. No base qualities exist here, and no much larger clone lies one base off it. Synthetic TCR analog templates were spiked into each PCR so that absolute template abundance could be estimated from read counts. The immunoSEQ assay used bias-controlled V and J gene primers to amplify TCRbeta CDR3 regions from genomic DNA. Sequencing of rearranged TCRbeta segments was done at approximately 20X coverage. For the original study's pipeline: Sequencing errors were corrected by clustering, and CDR3s were annotated against IMGT so that V, D and J genes could be assigned. Out-of-frame and stop-codon sequences were excluded, and only productive TCRbeta rearrangements were used in downstream analyses. To compute clonality, Shannon entropy was normalized by the log of the number of unique productive sequences and then subtracted from one. Clones differing between time points or between blood and tumor were identified using Fisher's exact test with Benjamini-Hochberg correction, with an adjusted p below 0.01 applied as the threshold. Held by TCRdb, this immuneACCESS table contains in-frame sequences only and omits some clones. Under half of the omission traces to an unresolved V gene where checked; the cause of the rest is unknown. That table supplies the V and J calls and clone size; D and trimming were determined from the DNA. This sample gives fewer than 45,000 clones in total; roughly 90% of them show up just once. More than 20% of the sample belongs to the ten largest clones.

The data were obtained in a study of PD-L1 blockade in urothelial cancer (dated by TCRdb to the late 2010s). Notes on the research overall: About 85% of the 29 patients were identified as males with urothelial cancer of bladder origin, and a prior smoking history was reported by 18 of 29 patients. Patients had an ECOG performance status of 0 or 1 and had received between 0 and 3 prior chemotherapy regimens. Blood samples were analyzed 3 weeks after the start of treatment (second dose) and 6 weeks after the start of treatment. A median of about 140,000 T cells and 83,000 or so unique TCRs was obtained from blood samples, and a median clonality of 0.080 was observed. An exploratory multi-omic analysis was conducted of the somatic, immune and clinical correlates of response to PD-L1 blockade with atezolizumab in urothelial cancer. TCR sequencing covered pretreatment tumor samples and matched, serially collected peripheral blood taken before and after atezolizumab treatment. Progression-free survival longer than 6 months counted as durable clinical benefit, and TCR features were additionally tested against both progression-free and overall survival. Whole exome sequencing and RNA sequencing of pretreatment tumors were performed alongside TCR sequencing in the same patients. Durable clinical benefit was achieved by nine patients but not by the remaining 20. Pretreatment blood TCR-seq was available for about 28 patients, at least one posttreatment blood collection was obtained for 25 or so patients, and tumor TCR-seq was available for 25 or so patients.

This sample's time point label indicates: pretreatment peripheral blood. The Qiagen DNeasy Blood extraction kit was used to purify genomic DNA from total PBMCs and tumor samples. PBMCs were collected pretreatment and during treatment, and were isolated and stored as previously described. What the work shows at the level of the full study, not this receptor alone: A pretreatment peripheral blood TCR clonality below the median was linked to improved progression-free and overall survival. Because the sample size was small (n of about 30) and many of the analyses were exploratory, the results are meant to be hypothesis-generating. Patients with durable benefit showed greater expansion of tumor-associated TCR clones in peripheral blood 3 weeks after starting treatment (n ≈ 20, p = 0.022).

V is trimmed back by 2 bases and J by 5 bases, and the junction contains 8 bases that no gene match accounts for. The germline V gene (reference sequence) specifies GTSNPN as CDR1 and SVGIG as CDR2. Spanning cysteine to phenylalanine, the CDR3 consists of 15 amino acids. The kept DNA is CDR3 alone, 45 bases in frame from the first base. The sequence derives from a donor aged 40 or over with urothelial cancer. The sample consisted of PBMCs, taken around atezolizumab (anti-PD-L1) treatment. The chain is assembled from TRBV30 and TRBJ2-1, with 8 bases aligning to TRBD1. CDR3 protein: CAWSPRQGRHNEQFF. The sequenced DNA is TGTGCCTGGAGTCCCCGACAGGGGCGCCACAATGAGCAGTTCTTC.